This T cell receptor (beta chain) originates from a study of T cells in localized non-small cell lung cancer. As to this clone: Its antigen remains unknown.

The repertoire was sequenced with immunoSEQ multiplex PCR; TCRdb's copy has only in-frame clones and lacks some. The sample carries around 36,000 clones, 81% recorded once. Overall study results and limits: Among blood samples, higher T cell density accompanied longer overall survival. A median approximately 61 of the top 100 tumor clones appeared in adjacent lung. One tumor region alone was sequenced, and heterogeneity therefore remains possible.

The CDR3 runs to 12 residues. Per germline, CDR1 GTSNPN and CDR2 SVGIG (reference sequence). V lost 2 bases, J lost 2 bases, and 5 bases lay in between. This receptor was identified in a male donor older than 55 with stage II lung adenocarcinoma. The V and J genes are TRBV30 and TRBJ2-3, with D unresolved. Specimen: peripheral blood mononuclear cells, collected before any cancer treatment. DNA for the CDR3: TGTGCCTGGAGTCCGGCCACAGATACGCAGTATTTT. It codes for CAWSPATDTQYF. Variable domain in full (rest from reference TRBV30 and TRBJ2-3): SQTIHQWPATLVQPVGSPLSLECTVEGTSNPNLYWYRQAAGRGLQLLFYSVGIGQISSEVPQNLSASRPQDRQFILSSKKLLLSDSGFYLCAWSPATDTQYFGPGTRLTVL.